The 10 T cell receptor beta chains reported below all come from one sample, sequenced in a study of blood T cell repertoires in COVID-19. The table came from immunoSEQ multiplex PCR; TCRdb's copy has only in-frame clones and leaves some out. Of about 120,000 clones listed, 80% to 90% are singletons. The sample was peripheral blood. These receptors were obtained from a man between 65 and 85 years old who had recovered from COVID-19.

This clone has only a few counts. The chain joins TRBV15 to TRBJ1-5; no clear D gene. Trimming shortened V by 1 base and J by 6 bases, and 13 bases separated the two germline ends. Per germline, CDR1 LNHNV and CDR2 YYDKDF (reference sequence). CDR3 length equals 15 residues. CDR3 region: CATSRAGSAFQPQHF. CDR3 DNA: TGTGCCACCAGCAGAGCGGGGTCAGCGTTTCAGCCCCAGCATTTT.

On this clone itself: Additional DNA sequences in this sample encode the identical CDR3. This rearrangement joins TRBV10-3 to TRBJ1-1; possible D gene TRBD1, 6 bases. Trimming stripped 4 bases from V and 0 bases from J, with 12 bases between. The CDR3 length is 15 residues. Germline V lookup: CDR1 ENHRY, CDR2 SYGVKD. DNA for the CDR3: TGTGCCATCAGTGTGTACAGGGACATGAACACTGAAGCTTTCTTT. Amino acids: CAISVYRDMNTEAFF.

J is TRBJ1-1 and V is TRBV15; possibly TRBD1 for D (5 bases). The CDR3 runs 13 residues. Trimming left V 5 bases short and J 7 bases short, with 14 bases between. Per the germline V gene, CDR1 is LNHNV and CDR2 is YYDKDF (reference sequence). The CDR3 loop reads CATSPRQYYEAFF. DNA for the CDR3: TGTGCCACCAGCCCACGACAGTACTATGAAGCTTTCTTT.

The chain uses TRBV4-2 and TRBJ1-3, with TRBD1 identical over 8 bases. With 1 base clipped from V and 7 bases from J, the junction kept 9 bases outside the gene matches. Germline V gives CDR1 LGHNA, CDR2 YNFKEQ. CDR3 length equals 16 residues. CDR3 in DNA: TGTGCCAGCAGCCAAGTAGGGACAGGTTGGGCTAACACCATATATTTT. Residues: CASSQVGTGWANTIYF.

The CDR3 spells CASSLDHGGPNTEAFF. The CDR3 nucleotides are TGTGCCAGCAGCTTAGATCATGGAGGACCCAACACTGAAGCTTTCTTT. The V call is TRBV11-3, the J call TRBJ1-1; D gene uncertain. Deletions cut 0 bases from V and 2 bases from J, with 13 bases between. The CDR3 has 16 amino acids. Germline V gives CDR1 SGHNT, CDR2 YENEEA.

This sequence joins TRBV6-2 or TRBV6-3 and TRBJ1-1, with 8 bases identical to TRBD1. The CDR3 sequence is 14 residues long. V was pared by 4 bases and J by 2 bases, with 3 bases of the junction left unmatched. Germline-derived CDR1 and CDR2 are MNHEY and SVGEGT. CDR3 bases: TGTGCCAGCAGTTTGGACAGGGCAAACACTGAAGCTTTCTTT. Residues: CASSLDRANTEAFF.

The chain couples TRBV7-3 to TRBJ2-1; 12 nucleotides agree with TRBD1. The CDR3 consists of 15 residues. The V segment lost 5 bases and the J segment 10 bases; nucleotides outside the gene matches: 9. Germline lookup yields CDR1 SGHTA and CDR2 FQGTGA. The CDR3 DNA is TGTGCCAGCAGCCCCCCGGGACAGGGGGCGAGGGAGCAGTTCTTC. It codes for CASSPPGQGAREQFF.

This chain joins TRBV5-5 and TRBJ2-5; 11 bases align to TRBD2. CDR3 size: 15 residues. CDR1 is SGHKS, CDR2 YYEKEE, per germline (reference sequence). V trimming: 2 bases; J trimming: 1 base; junction bases outside the gene matches: 1. The CDR3 DNA follows: TGTGCCAGCAGCTTACTAGCGGGGGCCCAAGAGACCCAGTACTTC. The encoded protein is CASSLLAGAQETQYF.

This clone was detected only once. The chain joins TRBV3-1 (or the pseudogene TRBV3-2) to TRBJ1-1; 10 nucleotides agree with TRBD1. V lost 3 bases to trimming and J lost 4 bases; unmatched junction nucleotides: 14. Germline V lookup: CDR1 LGHDT, CDR2 YNNKEL (reference sequence). The length of the CDR3 is 18 residues. CDR3 bases: TGTGCCAGCAGCCAGGCCGGGACAGGGGTTTCCGGAGGCACTGAAGCTTTCTTT. This gives the protein CASSQAGTGVSGGTEAFF.

In its sample, this clone was seen once. The chain links TRBV6-5 to TRBJ1-2; 8 bases fit TRBD1. The CDR3 extends over 15 amino acids. The V and J ends lost 0 bases and 4 bases, in that order; junction bases with no gene match: 4. Germline V gives CDR1 MNHEY, CDR2 SVGAGI. The CDR3 DNA sequence: TGTGCCAGCAGTTACTCGGACAGGGAGATCTATGGCTACACCTTC. This sequence encodes CASSYSDREIYGYTF.